A selection of T cell receptor beta chains follows, all from one sample in a study of spatial heterogeneity in lung cancer. Via MiXCR, TCRdb re-called the 5' RACE reads, giving one row per CDR3 protein. This sample has tens of thousands of distinct CDR3 sequences; 3% to 3.5% occur once, and the top ten carry about 34%. The source material was normal lung tissue next to the tumor, sampled at surgery. The source of these receptors is a male donor with early-stage non-small cell lung cancer. CDR3s include the opening cysteine and the closing phenylalanine or tryptophan. A D gene is named only where the DNA matches it firmly. Size values are once, few and many counts, or a class for expanded clones, and some rows have none.

TRBV29-1	NA	TRBD2	TRBJ2-3	CSVKLYTSGSLDTQYF	TGCAGCGTTAAATTGTATACTAGCGGGAGTTTAGATACGCAGTATTTT
TRBV6-2/TRBV6-3	NA	NA	TRBJ2-2	CASRRRDTGELFF	TGTGCCAGCCGAAGAAGGGACACCGGGGAGCTGTTTTTT
TRBV27	few	NA	TRBJ1-1	CASAARVPVTEAFF	TGTGCCAGCGCAGCACGGGTACCCGTCACTGAAGCTTTCTTT
TRBV2	few	NA	TRBJ1-1	CASSEFGGRGTEAFF	TGTGCCAGCAGTGAATTCGGGGGCAGAGGCACTGAAGCTTTCTTT
TRBV19	few	NA	TRBJ1-5	CASGTPVQPQHF	TGTGCCAGCGGGACACCCGTTCAGCCCCAGCATTTT
TRBV6-2/TRBV6-3	many	NA	TRBJ2-3	CASRLEDTQYF	TGTGCCAGCAGGCTCGAGGATACGCAGTATTTT
TRBV2	many	NA	TRBJ1-4	CASRSGERKLFF	TGTGCCAGCAGAAGCGGGGAAAGGAAACTGTTTTTT
TRBV7-2	many	TRBD2	TRBJ2-1	CASSRGLAGGYPNNEQFF	TGTGCCAGCAGCCGAGGACTAGCGGGAGGGTACCCGAACAATGAGCAGTTCTTC
TRBV7-9	many	NA	TRBJ1-1	CASSLPRDTHEAFF	TGTGCCAGCAGCTTACCACGAGACACCCATGAAGCTTTCTTT
TRBV28	many	NA	TRBJ2-5	CASRRPIYQETQYF	TGTGCCAGCAGAAGACCGATCTACCAAGAGACCCAGTACTTC
TRBV30	many	NA	TRBJ1-5	CAWSVESNQPQHF	TGTGCCTGGAGTGTTGAAAGCAATCAGCCCCAGCATTTT
TRBV4-2	many	NA	TRBJ2-4	CASSHELYITDPRPWHIQYF	TGTGCCAGCAGCCACGAACTATACATAACTGATCCGAGACCATGGCACATTCAGTACTTC
TRBV24-1	few	NA	TRBJ1-5	CATSGGEGQPQHF	TGTGCCACCAGTGGGGGGGAGGGTCAGCCCCAGCATTTT
TRBV6-1	many	NA	TRBJ1-5	CASNSGIGQPQHF	TGTGCCAGCAATTCAGGGATAGGTCAGCCCCAGCATTTT
TRBV18	NA	NA	TRBJ2-3	CASSSGRITSTDTQYF	TGTGCCAGCTCATCGGGACGGATTACTAGCACAGATACGCAGTATTTT
TRBV7-2	few	NA	TRBJ2-5	CASSQGQMPSQGTQYF	TGTGCCAGCAGCCAAGGACAGATGCCCTCCCAAGGGACCCAGTACTTC
TRBV20-1	many	TRBD2	TRBJ2-3	CSATQAAGVVTDTQYF	TGCAGTGCTACCCAAGCAGCGGGGGTAGTCACAGATACGCAGTATTTT
TRBV20-1	many	NA	TRBJ2-1	CSARDERFPFEQFF	TGCAGTGCTAGAGACGAGCGTTTCCCTTTTGAGCAGTTCTTC
TRBV29-1	NA	TRBD1	TRBJ1-2	CSVEGGRGHYGYTF	TGCAGCGTTGAAGGTGGCAGGGGGCACTATGGCTACACCTTC
TRBV5-1	many	TRBD1	TRBJ1-6	CASSSTGANSPLHF	TGCGCCAGCAGCTCCACAGGGGCCAATTCACCCCTCCACTTT
TRBV24-1	many	NA	TRBJ1-1	CATSGWRAFF	TGTGCCACCAGTGGGTGGCGGGCTTTCTTT
TRBV12-3/TRBV12-4	many	NA	TRBJ1-5	CASSLKGEQPQHF	TGTGCCAGCAGTTTAAAGGGGGAACAGCCCCAGCATTTT
TRBV30	many	NA	TRBJ1-2	CAWRASGGYGYTF	TGTGCCTGGAGAGCAAGTGGGGGCTATGGCTACACCTTC
TRBV6-1	few	TRBD1	TRBJ2-5	CASSPGTGQETQYF	TGTGCCAGCAGTCCCGGGACAGGGCAAGAGACCCAGTACTTC
TRBV3-1	few	TRBD2	TRBJ2-7	CASSQTGGYYEQYF	TGTGCCAGCAGCCAAACGGGGGGGTACTACGAGCAGTACTTC
TRBV2	many	NA	TRBJ2-3	CASRPIGDTQYF	TGTGCCAGCAGGCCGATCGGCGATACGCAGTATTTT
TRBV10-3	many	TRBD2	TRBJ2-1	CAISAAGAPYNEQFF	TGTGCCATCAGTGCGGCGGGAGCCCCCTACAATGAGCAGTTCTTC
TRBV7-9	many	NA	TRBJ1-3	CASTRAGSGNTIYF	TGTGCCAGCACCCGCGCAGGGTCTGGAAACACCATATATTTT
TRBV20-1	medium-sized	NA	TRBJ1-6	CSAVRGSYNSPLHF	TGCAGTGCTGTCAGGGGCTCCTATAATTCACCCCTCCACTTT
TRBV12-3/TRBV12-4	many	NA	TRBJ2-1	CASSRDSYNEQFF	TGTGCCAGCAGCCGAGACAGCTACAATGAGCAGTTCTTC
TRBV6-2/TRBV6-3	NA	NA	TRBJ2-7	CASSYAGSSYEQYF	TGTGCCAGCAGTTACGCGGGGAGCTCCTACGAGCAGTACTTC
TRBV7-2	many	NA	TRBJ2-1	CASSRDNNEQFF	TGTGCCAGCAGCCGTGATAACAATGAGCAGTTCTTC
TRBV12-3/TRBV12-4	many	TRBD1	TRBJ2-1	CASSLDRVNEQFF	TGTGCCAGCAGCTTGGACAGGGTCAATGAGCAGTTCTTC
TRBV5-1	many	NA	TRBJ2-1	CASSLREHYEQFF	TGCGCCAGCAGCTTAAGGGAGCATTATGAGCAGTTCTTC
TRBV7-9	many	TRBD2	TRBJ2-7	CASSPTLGLAVSYEQYF	TGTGCCAGCAGCCCAACGCTAGGGCTAGCGGTATCCTACGAGCAGTACTTC
TRBV29-1	many	NA	TRBJ2-7	CSVEAIGGFSYEQYF	TGCAGCGTTGAAGCCATAGGGGGTTTCTCCTACGAGCAGTACTTC
TRBV28	many	TRBD1	TRBJ2-7	CASSFPGTGRHEQYF	TGTGCCAGCAGTTTCCCCGGGACAGGGCGGCACGAGCAGTACTTC
TRBV3-1	many	NA	TRBJ2-4	CASSLLGGAENIQYF	TGTGCCAGCAGCCTGTTAGGAGGGGCGGAGAACATTCAGTACTTC
TRBV29-1	many	NA	TRBJ1-2	CSVEVTLGSLYTF	TGCAGCGTTGAGGTGACTTTGGGATCGCTCTACACCTTC
TRBV5-1	many	TRBD1	TRBJ2-3	CASSSAPGDRGNGDTQYF	TGCGCCAGCAGCTCAGCCCCAGGGGACAGGGGGAATGGAGATACGCAGTATTTT
TRBV12-3/TRBV12-4	NA	NA	TRBJ2-7	CASSLTAPSEQYF	TGTGCCAGCAGTTTGACAGCCCCCTCGGAGCAGTACTTC
TRBV20-1	many	TRBD1	TRBJ1-1	CSAQNRGRLIAEAFF	TGCAGTGCTCAGAACAGGGGGCGCCTCATCGCTGAAGCTTTCTTT
TRBV10-3	few	NA	TRBJ2-5	CATSRGGTQETQYF	TGTGCCACTTCCAGGGGGGGGACTCAAGAGACCCAGTACTTC
TRBV6-5	many	NA	TRBJ2-1	CASSYSGGVNEQFF	TGTGCCAGCAGTTACTCAGGGGGGGTTAATGAGCAGTTCTTC
TRBV15	many	NA	TRBJ1-1	CATSRDYNPLEAFF	TGTGCCACCAGCAGAGATTATAATCCCCTTGAAGCTTTCTTT
TRBV12-3/TRBV12-4	many	NA	TRBJ2-1	CASSFVAREQFF	TGTGCCAGCAGTTTCGTAGCCCGTGAGCAGTTCTTC
TRBV4-3	many	NA	TRBJ2-1	CASSQELGSEQFF	TGCGCCAGCAGCCAAGAACTAGGGAGTGAGCAGTTCTTC
TRBV6-5	NA	NA	TRBJ2-7	CASSRQSQFGVEQYF	TGTGCCAGCAGTCGTCAAAGCCAGTTCGGGGTGGAGCAGTACTTC
TRBV27	many	NA	TRBJ2-5	CASSLGIGKTQYF	TGTGCCAGCAGTTTAGGGATTGGTAAGACCCAGTACTTC
TRBV3-1	many	NA	TRBJ1-4	CASSNQGEEKLFF	TGTGCCAGCAGTAACCAGGGTGAGGAAAAACTGTTTTTT
TRBV6-2/TRBV6-3	many	NA	TRBJ2-5	CASSFGSPGETQYF	TGTGCCAGCAGTTTCGGCTCCCCCGGGGAGACCCAGTACTTC
TRBV5-5	many	TRBD1	TRBJ1-1	CASSLGGIENTEAFF	TGTGCCAGCAGCTTAGGGGGCATAGAGAACACTGAAGCTTTCTTT
TRBV11-2	many	TRBD1	TRBJ2-1	CASRHKQGFGEQFF	TGTGCCAGCAGACACAAACAGGGGTTCGGCGAGCAGTTCTTC
TRBV5-6	many	NA	TRBJ2-7	CASSLSSYEQYF	TGTGCCAGCAGCTTGTCGTCCTACGAGCAGTACTTC
TRBV30	NA	NA	TRBJ2-3	CAWSARGSSDTQYF	TGTGCCTGGAGTGCCCGGGGGAGCTCGGATACGCAGTATTTT
TRBV5-6	many	NA	TRBJ2-1	CASSLGDRHNEQFF	TGTGCCAGCAGCTTGGGAGACAGACACAATGAGCAGTTCTTC